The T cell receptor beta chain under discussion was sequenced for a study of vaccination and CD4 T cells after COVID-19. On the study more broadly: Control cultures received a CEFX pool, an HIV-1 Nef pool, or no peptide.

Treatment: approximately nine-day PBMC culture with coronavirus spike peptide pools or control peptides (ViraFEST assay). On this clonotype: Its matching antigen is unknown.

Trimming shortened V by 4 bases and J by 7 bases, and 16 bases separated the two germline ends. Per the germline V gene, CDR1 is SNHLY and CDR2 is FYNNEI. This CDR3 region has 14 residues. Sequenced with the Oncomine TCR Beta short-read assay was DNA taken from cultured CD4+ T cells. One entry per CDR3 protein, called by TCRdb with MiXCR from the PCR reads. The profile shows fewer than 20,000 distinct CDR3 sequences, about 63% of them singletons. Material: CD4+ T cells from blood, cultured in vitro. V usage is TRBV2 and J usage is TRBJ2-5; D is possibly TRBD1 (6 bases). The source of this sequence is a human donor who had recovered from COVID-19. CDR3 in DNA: TGTGCCAGCAGTGTTGACCAGGGGACCCGGACCCAGTACTTC. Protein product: CASSVDQGTRTQYF.